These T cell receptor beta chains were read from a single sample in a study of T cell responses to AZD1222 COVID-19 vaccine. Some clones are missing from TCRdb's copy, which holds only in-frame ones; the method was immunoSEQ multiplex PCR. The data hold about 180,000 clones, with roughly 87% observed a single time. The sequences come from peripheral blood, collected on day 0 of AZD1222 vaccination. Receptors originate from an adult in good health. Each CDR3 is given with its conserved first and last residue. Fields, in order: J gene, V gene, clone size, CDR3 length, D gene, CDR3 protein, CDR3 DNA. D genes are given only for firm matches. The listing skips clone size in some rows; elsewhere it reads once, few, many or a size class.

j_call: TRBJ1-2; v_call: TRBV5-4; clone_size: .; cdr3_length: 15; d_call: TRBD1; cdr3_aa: CASSLDLTGDYGYTF; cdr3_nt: TGTGCCAGCAGCTTGGATTTGACAGGGGACTATGGCTACACCTTC
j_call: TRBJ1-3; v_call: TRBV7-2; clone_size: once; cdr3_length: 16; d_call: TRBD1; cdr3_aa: CASSKYRGSDGNTIYF; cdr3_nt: TGTGCCAGCAGCAAATACAGGGGTTCCGACGGAAACACCATATATTTT
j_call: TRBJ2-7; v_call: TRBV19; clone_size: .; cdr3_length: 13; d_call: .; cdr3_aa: CASTDQSSYEQYF; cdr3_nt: TGTGCCAGTACCGATCAGAGTTCCTACGAGCAGTACTTC
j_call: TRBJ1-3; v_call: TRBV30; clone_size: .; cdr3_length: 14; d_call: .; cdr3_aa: CAWGGRISGNTIYF; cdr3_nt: TGTGCCTGGGGAGGGAGGATCTCTGGAAACACCATATATTTT
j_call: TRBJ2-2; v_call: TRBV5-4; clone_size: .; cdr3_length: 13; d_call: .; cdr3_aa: CASSNTDTGELFF; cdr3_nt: TGTGCCAGCAGCAACACGGACACCGGGGAGCTGTTTTTT
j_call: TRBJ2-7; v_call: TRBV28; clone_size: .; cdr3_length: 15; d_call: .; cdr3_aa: CASGAPTGGWSEQYF; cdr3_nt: TGTGCCAGCGGGGCCCCGACTGGTGGCTGGTCGGAGCAGTACTTC
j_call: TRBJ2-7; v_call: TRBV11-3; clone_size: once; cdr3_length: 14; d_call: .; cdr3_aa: CASSPRLGSYEQYF; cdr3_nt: TGTGCCAGCAGCCCCAGACTAGGATCCTACGAGCAGTACTTC
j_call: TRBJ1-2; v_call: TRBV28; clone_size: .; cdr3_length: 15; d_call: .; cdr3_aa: CASNLGTGIENGYTF; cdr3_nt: TGTGCCAGCAATTTAGGTACAGGGATTGAGAATGGCTACACCTTC
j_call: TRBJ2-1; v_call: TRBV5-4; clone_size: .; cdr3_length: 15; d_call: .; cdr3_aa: CASSPHPGQYNEQFF; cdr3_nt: TGTGCCAGCAGCCCCCATCCGGGCCAATACAATGAGCAGTTCTTC
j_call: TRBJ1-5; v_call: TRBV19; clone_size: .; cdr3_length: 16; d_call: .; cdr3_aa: CASSPRAGHSNQPQHF; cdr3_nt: TGTGCCAGTAGTCCCCGGGCAGGACATAGCAATCAGCCCCAGCATTTT
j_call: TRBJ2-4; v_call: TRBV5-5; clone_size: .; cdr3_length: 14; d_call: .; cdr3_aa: CASSLGAAKNIQYF; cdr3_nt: TGTGCCAGCAGCTTAGGAGCCGCCAAAAACATTCAGTACTTC
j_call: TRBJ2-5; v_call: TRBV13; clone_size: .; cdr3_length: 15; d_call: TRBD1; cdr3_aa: CASSLRRDRAETQYF; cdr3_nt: TGTGCCAGCAGCTTACGTCGGGACAGGGCAGAGACCCAGTACTTC
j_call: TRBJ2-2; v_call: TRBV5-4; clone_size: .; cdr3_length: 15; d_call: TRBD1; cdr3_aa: CASSLGQGITGELFF; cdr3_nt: TGTGCCAGCAGCTTGGGACAGGGGATCACCGGGGAGCTGTTTTTT
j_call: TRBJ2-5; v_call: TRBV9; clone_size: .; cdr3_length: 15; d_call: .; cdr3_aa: CASSVEGGPGETQYF; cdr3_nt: TGTGCCAGCAGCGTAGAGGGGGGCCCTGGTGAGACCCAGTACTTC
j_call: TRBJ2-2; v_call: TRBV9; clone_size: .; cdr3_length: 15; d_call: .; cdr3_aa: CASSGGGANTGELFF; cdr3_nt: TGTGCCAGCAGCGGAGGGGGGGCGAACACCGGGGAGCTGTTTTTT
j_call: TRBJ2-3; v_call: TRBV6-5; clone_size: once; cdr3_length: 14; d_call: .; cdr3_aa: CATLVPRGGDTQYF; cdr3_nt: TGTGCCACCTTAGTCCCTCGGGGCGGGGATACGCAGTATTTT
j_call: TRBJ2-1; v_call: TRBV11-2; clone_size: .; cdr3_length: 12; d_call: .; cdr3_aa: CASSLTWNEQFF; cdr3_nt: TGTGCCAGCAGCTTAACTTGGAATGAGCAGTTCTTC
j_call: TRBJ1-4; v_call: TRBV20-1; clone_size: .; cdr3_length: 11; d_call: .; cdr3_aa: CGVGINEKLFF; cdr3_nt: TGCGGAGTTGGTATTAATGAAAAACTGTTTTTT
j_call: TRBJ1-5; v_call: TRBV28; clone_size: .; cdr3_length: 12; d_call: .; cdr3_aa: CASTRRGFPQHF; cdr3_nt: TGTGCCAGCACTAGGCGGGGGTTCCCCCAGCATTTT
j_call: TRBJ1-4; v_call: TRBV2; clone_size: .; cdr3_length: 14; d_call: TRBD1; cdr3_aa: CASSAQGTVEKLFF; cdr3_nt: TGTGCCAGCAGCGCCCAAGGGACAGTTGAAAAACTGTTTTTT
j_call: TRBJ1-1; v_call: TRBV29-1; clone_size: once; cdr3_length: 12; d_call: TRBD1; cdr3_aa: CSVSTGGNGAFF; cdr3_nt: TGCAGCGTGTCGACAGGGGGGAATGGAGCTTTCTTT
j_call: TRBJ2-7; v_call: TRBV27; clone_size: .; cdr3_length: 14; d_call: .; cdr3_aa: CASSWTESTYEQYF; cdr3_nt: TGTGCCAGCAGTTGGACGGAGAGCACCTACGAGCAGTACTTC
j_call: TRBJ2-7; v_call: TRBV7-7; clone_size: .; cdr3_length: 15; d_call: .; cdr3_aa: CASSLARGRGNEQYF; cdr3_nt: TGTGCCAGCAGCTTAGCCAGGGGACGGGGGAACGAGCAGTACTTC
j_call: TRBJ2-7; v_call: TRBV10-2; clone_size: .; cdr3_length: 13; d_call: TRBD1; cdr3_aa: CASALQGSYEQYF; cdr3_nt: TGCGCCAGCGCCCTACAGGGGTCCTACGAGCAGTACTTC